These 8 T cell receptor beta chains were sequenced from one sample in a study of T-cell reconstitution after alpha-beta-depleted transplantation in children. During its preparation, the TCRbeta library received unique molecular identifiers. Each CDR3 protein gets one entry after TCRdb re-called the PCR reads with MiXCR. The sample shows approximately 30,000 distinct CDR3 sequences, under 8% of them seen only once. Source: PBMCs, mostly from graft donor cells, taken 180 days after TCRalphabeta/CD19-depleted stem cell transplant. The origin of the receptors is a male patient under 18 who had a stem cell transplant for acute myeloid leukemia, so the T cells may come from the graft donor.

This clonotype showed up many times. The genes are TRBV5-1 and TRBJ2-7; the D gene is possibly TRBD2 (6 bases). Deletions cut 7 bases from V and 3 bases from J, with 20 bases between. The germline CDR1 and CDR2 sequences are SGHRS and YFSETQ. The CDR3 has 15 amino acids. The CDR3 is CASVLCGVPHYEQYV. CDR3 bases: TGCGCCAGCGTCCTTTGCGGGGTCCCTCACTACGAGCAGTACGTC.

This clonotype occurred many times. This rearrangement joins TRBV7-2 to TRBJ1-5; no definite D call. The CDR3 is 15 residues long. Germline V lookup: CDR1 SGHTA, CDR2 FQGNSA. Trimming took off 1 base at V and 4 bases at J, with 11 bases between the two ends. The CDR3 region is CASSLGARPNQPQHF. Written as DNA, the CDR3 is TGTGCCAGCAGCTTAGGGGCCAGACCAAATCAGCCCCAGCATTTT.

The sample holds a few counts of this clonotype. The chain links TRBV20-1 to TRBJ2-3; 10 bases map to TRBD2. V shed 5 bases, J shed 6 bases, and the junction held 8 bases outside the gene matches. The V gene's germline CDR1 is DFQATT and CDR2 SNEGSKA (reference sequence). CDR3 size: 14 residues. The CDR3 DNA follows: TGCAGTGCTCGGAGCGGGGGGGGGGCGGATACGCAGTATTTT. Translation: CSARSGGGADTQYF.

Many counts were recorded for this clonotype. This chain joins TRBV5-5 and TRBJ1-5, with unresolved D. This CDR3 is 14 amino acids long. CDR1 and CDR2 from the germline V gene are SGHKS and YYEKEE (reference sequence). V lost 4 bases to trimming and J lost 0 bases, with 8 bases between them. The CDR3 loop reads CASSASSSNQPQHF. For the CDR3, the DNA is TGTGCCAGCAGCGCTTCTTCTAGCAATCAGCCCCAGCATTTT.

The rearrangement uses TRBV19 and TRBJ2-1, with D maybe TRBD2 (5 bases). The length of the CDR3 is 14 residues. CDR1 and CDR2 (germline): LNHDA, SQIVND (reference sequence). Trimming removed 4 bases at V and 4 bases at J, with 11 bases between. CDR3 DNA sequence: TGTGCCAGTAGTAGGCCTAGCCAATACAATGAGCAGTTCTTC. This translates into CASSRPSQYNEQFF.

This clonotype was observed at least ten times. The chain carries TRBV28 and TRBJ2-1; 10 positions agree with TRBD2. CDR1 MDHEN and CDR2 SYDVKM come from the germline V gene. Trimming at V came to 8 bases and at J to 2 bases, leaving 9 bases not matched to a gene. This CDR3 comprises 16 residues. DNA for the CDR3: TGTGCCAGCTTCTCGCAAGCGGGAGGGGCCTACAATGAGCAGTTCTTC. The encoded protein is CASFSQAGGAYNEQFF.

This clonotype was counted ten times or more. This chain links TRBV6-5 with TRBJ2-1; TRBD1 matches 8 bases. J lost 8 bases, V lost 5 bases, and 5 bases had no gene match. The CDR3 is 13 amino acids. Looked up from germline, CDR1 is MNHEY and CDR2 is SVGAGI. CDR3 sequence: CASSTTGGDEQFF. The CDR3 DNA sequence: TGTGCCAGCAGTACCACAGGGGGAGATGAGCAGTTCTTC.

This clonotype was counted many times. V and J are TRBV2 and TRBJ2-7; 9 bases match TRBD1. Unmatched junction bases numbered 2, after V lost 5 bases and J lost 3 bases. Per germline, CDR1 SNHLY and CDR2 FYNNEI. The CDR3 totals 13 residues. For the CDR3, the DNA is TGTGCCAGCAGTTTGGACAGGGGCTACGAGCAGTACGTC. Translated, it gives CASSLDRGYEQYV.